This T cell receptor (beta chain) emerged from a study of blood T cell repertoires in COVID-19. Clones were sequenced by immunoSEQ multiplex PCR, and TCRdb holds only the in-frame ones, with some missing. The sample records about 370,000 clones, 85% to 90% being singletons. This CDR3 spans 14 amino acids. Germline assignment: CDR1 SEHNR and CDR2 FQNEAQ (reference sequence). The V gene end was trimmed by 4 bases and the J gene end by 2 bases; junction bases not matched to a gene: 5. Input material: PBMCs or T cells enriched from blood (not recorded which). The V and J genes are TRBV7-9 and TRBJ2-7; 7 bases are a match to TRBD1. The receptor's source is a man younger than 35 who had recovered from COVID-19. The CDR3: CASSSRQGTYEQYF. CDR3 nucleotide sequence: TGTGCCAGCAGCTCCCGACAGGGAACCTACGAGCAGTACTTC.